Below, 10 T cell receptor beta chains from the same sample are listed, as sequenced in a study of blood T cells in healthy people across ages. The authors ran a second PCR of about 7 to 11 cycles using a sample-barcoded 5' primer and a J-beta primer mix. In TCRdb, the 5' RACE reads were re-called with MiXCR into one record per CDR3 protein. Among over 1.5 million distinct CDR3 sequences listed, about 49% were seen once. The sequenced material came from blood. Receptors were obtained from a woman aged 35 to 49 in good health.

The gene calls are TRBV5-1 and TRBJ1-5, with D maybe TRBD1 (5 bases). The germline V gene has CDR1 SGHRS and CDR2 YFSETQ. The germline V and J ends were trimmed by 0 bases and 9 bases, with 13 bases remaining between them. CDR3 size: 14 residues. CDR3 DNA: TGCGCCAGCAGCTTGGGCCAGGGAGAGTGGCCCCAGCATTTT. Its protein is CASSLGQGEWPQHF.

CDR3 bases: TGTGCCAGCAGCCCAGGGAGTATTAATGAAAAACTGTTTTTT. This translates into CASSPGSINEKLFF. The rearrangement uses TRBV7-4 and TRBJ1-4, with a possible D match to TRBD1 (5 bases). Germline values: CDR1 SGHVT, CDR2 SQSDAQ. The germline V and J ends were trimmed by 5 bases and 4 bases, with 11 bases remaining between them. This CDR3 is built from 14 residues.

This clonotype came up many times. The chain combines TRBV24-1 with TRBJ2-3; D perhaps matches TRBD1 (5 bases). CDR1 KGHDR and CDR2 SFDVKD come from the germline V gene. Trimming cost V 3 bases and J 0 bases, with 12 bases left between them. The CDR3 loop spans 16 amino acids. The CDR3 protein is CATSDSRVASTDTQYF. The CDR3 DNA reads TGTGCCACCAGTGATAGCAGGGTCGCTAGCACAGATACGCAGTATTTT.

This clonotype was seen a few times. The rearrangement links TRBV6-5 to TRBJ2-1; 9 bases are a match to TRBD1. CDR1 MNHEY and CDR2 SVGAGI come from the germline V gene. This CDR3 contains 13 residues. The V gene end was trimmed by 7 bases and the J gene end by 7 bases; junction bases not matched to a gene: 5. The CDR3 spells CASTGDRANEQFF. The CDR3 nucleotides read TGTGCCAGCACAGGGGACAGGGCAAATGAGCAGTTCTTC.

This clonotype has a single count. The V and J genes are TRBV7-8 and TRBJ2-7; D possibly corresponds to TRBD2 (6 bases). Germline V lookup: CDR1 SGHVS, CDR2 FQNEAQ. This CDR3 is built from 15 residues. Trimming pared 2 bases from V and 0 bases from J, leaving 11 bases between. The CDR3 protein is CASSLMRDGSYEQYF. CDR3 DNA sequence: TGTGCCAGCAGCTTAATGCGGGACGGCTCCTACGAGCAGTACTTC. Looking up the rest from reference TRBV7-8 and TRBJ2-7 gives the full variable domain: GAGVSQSPRYKVAKRGQDVALRCDPISGHVSLFWYQQALGQGPEFLTYFQNEAQLDKSGLPSDRFFAERPEGSVSTLKIQRTQQEDSAVYLCASSLMRDGSYEQYFGPGTRLTVT.

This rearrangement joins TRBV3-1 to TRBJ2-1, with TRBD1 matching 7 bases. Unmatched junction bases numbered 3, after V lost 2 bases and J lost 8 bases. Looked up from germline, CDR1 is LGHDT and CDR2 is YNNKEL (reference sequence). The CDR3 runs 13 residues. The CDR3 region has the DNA TGTGCCAGCAGCCAAAAGGGGGCCCATGAGCAGTTCTTC. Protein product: CASSQKGAHEQFF.

Here the CDR3 reads CASSLQAQTYEQYF. In nucleotides, the CDR3 is TGTGCCAGCAGCTTACAGGCCCAGACCTACGAGCAGTACTTC. The chain has TRBV11-2 and TRBJ2-7; unclear D gene. CDR1 is SGHAT, CDR2 FQNNGV, per germline. The CDR3 has 14 amino acids. Deletions cut 2 bases from V and 2 bases from J, with 10 bases between.

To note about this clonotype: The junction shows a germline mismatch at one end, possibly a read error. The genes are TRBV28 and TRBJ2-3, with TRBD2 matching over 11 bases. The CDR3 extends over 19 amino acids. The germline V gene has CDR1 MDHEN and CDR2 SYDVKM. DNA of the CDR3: TGTGCCGGCAGTTCCCCCCTAGCGGGGGGCCGCGCTAGCACAGATACGCAGTATTTT. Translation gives CAGSSPLAGGRASTDTQYF.

As DNA, the CDR3 is TGTGCCAGCAGTGACTCAGTTGAGGGTGGGTATGAGCAGTTCTTC. Translation: CASSDSVEGGYEQFF. The chain combines TRBV6-4 with TRBJ2-1; a weak D match, TRBD2 (5 bases). In germline, CDR1 is MRHNA, CDR2 SNTAGT. The CDR3 is 15 residues long. V dropped 0 bases and J dropped 8 bases, with 14 bases sitting between them.

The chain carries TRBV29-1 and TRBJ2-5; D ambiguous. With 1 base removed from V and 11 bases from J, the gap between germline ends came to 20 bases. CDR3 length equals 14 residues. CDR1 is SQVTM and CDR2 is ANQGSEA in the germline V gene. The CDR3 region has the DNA TGCAGCGTTGAAGTACAGCGCTCCTACAATGAGCAGTACTTC. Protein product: CSVEVQRSYNEQYF.